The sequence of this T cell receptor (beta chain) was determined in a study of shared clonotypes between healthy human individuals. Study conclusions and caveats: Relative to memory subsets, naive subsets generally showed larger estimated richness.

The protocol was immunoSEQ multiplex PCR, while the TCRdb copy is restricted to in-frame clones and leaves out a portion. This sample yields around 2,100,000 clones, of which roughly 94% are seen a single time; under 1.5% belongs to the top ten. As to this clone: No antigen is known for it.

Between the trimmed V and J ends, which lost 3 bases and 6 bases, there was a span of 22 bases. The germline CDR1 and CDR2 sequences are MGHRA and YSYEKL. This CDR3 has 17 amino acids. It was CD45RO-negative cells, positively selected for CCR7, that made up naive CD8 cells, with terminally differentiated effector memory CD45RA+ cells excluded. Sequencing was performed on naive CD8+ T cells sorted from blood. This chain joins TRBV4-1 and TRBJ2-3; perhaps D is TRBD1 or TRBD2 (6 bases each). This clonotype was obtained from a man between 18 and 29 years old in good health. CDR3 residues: CASSQGGRLPPLDTQYF. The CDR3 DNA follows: TGCGCCAGCAGCCAGGGGGGCAGACTACCTCCCCTCGATACGCAGTATTTT.